This entry features one T cell receptor beta chain sequence. The sample comes from a study of blood T cell repertoires in COVID-19. About the research overall: COVID-19 samples, acute and convalescent, were from the United States, Italy and Spain. PBMCs, B-cell-depleted T cells, or T cells provided the cDNA or gDNA that made up the material.

The authors' processing: For nucleated cells, counts were estimated from reference gene primer amplification. Sequenced by immunoSEQ multiplex PCR; TCRdb stores in-frame clones only, minus some. The V and J calls and clone size are taken from that table; D and trimming were inferred from the DNA. The table lists about 120,000 clones, approximately 91% of them singletons, with roughly 1.2% in the top ten. The V segment lost 5 bases and the J segment 1 base; nucleotides outside the gene matches: 6. This CDR3 spans 16 amino acids. Germline CDR1 is SSHAT and CDR2 is FNYEAQ (reference sequence). The sample taken for sequencing was peripheral blood. The TCR comes from a woman over 75 with acute or convalescent COVID-19. The J gene is TRBJ2-1, the V gene TRBV7-7, with TRBD2 matching 9 bases. CDR3 amino acids: CASSPRAGGSYNEQFF. The CDR3 DNA reads TGTGCCAGCAGCCCCAGGGCGGGGGGGTCCTACAATGAGCAGTTCTTC.